This T cell receptor (beta chain) was obtained from a study of CD8 T cells in Susac syndrome. CDR3 length equals 13 residues. The germline V gene has CDR1 MGHDK and CDR2 SYGVNS. V was trimmed by 3 bases and J by 3 bases, leaving 9 bases between them. RNA, at roughly 0.45 to 1 ug, was reverse transcribed with random hexamers. TCRdb recomputed calls from the immunoSEQ multiplex PCR reads with MiXCR, one row per CDR3 protein. The sample carries approximately 120,000 distinct CDR3 sequences, 90% to 95% recorded once. The origin of this receptor is a human donor in good health. The sequenced material came from CD4+ T cells from PBMCs. The genes are TRBV25-1 and TRBJ2-7; tentatively, D is TRBD2 (6 bases). The CDR3 spells CASSDAGRYEQYF. As DNA, the CDR3 is TGTGCCAGCAGTGACGCGGGGCGCTACGAGCAGTACTTC.